Sequencing of this TCR delta chain was carried out in a study of gamma-delta chains in newborns, infants, children. Across the whole study: Polyclonal expansion of innate γδ T cells after birth follows microbial exposure.

This clone has just a few counts. The V gene lost 4 bases and the J gene lost 10 bases, with 34 bases spanning the gap. CDR1 is TSWWSYY and CDR2 is QGS in the germline V gene. There are 19 residues in the CDR3. TCRdb re-called the reads via CATT. This sample has around 11,000 delta-chain clones, with about 3.8% found just once. Sequenced: blood. The source of this sequence is a child who was a newborn, infant or young child, either healthy, febrile or measles-vaccinated (not recorded which). The chain joins TRDV1 to TRDJ1; tentative D call: TRDD3 (10 bases). CDR3 nucleotides: TGTGCTCTTGGGGCCCAACCTTCCTACGAGCTGGGGGATATAATTGGACTCATCTTT. It is translated as CALGAQPSYELGDIIGLIF.